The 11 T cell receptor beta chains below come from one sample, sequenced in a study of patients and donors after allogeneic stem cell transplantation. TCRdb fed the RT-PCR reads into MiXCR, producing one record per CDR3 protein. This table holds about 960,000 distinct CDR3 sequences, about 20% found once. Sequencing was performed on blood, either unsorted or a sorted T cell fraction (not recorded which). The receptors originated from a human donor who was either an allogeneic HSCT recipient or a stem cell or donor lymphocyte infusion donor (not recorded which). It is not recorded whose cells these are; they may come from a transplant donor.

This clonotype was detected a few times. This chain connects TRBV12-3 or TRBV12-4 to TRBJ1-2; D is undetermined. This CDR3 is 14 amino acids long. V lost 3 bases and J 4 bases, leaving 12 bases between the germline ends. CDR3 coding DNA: TGTGCCAGCAGTTTCCCAGAGCCCTTCTATGGCTACACCTTC. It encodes CASSFPEPFYGYTF.

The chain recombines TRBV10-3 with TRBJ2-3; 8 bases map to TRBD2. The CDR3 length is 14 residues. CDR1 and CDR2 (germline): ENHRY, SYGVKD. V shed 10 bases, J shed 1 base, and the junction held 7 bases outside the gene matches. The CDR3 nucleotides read TGTGCCACCCGAAAGACTAGCGGCACAGATACGCAGTATTTT. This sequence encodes CATRKTSGTDTQYF.

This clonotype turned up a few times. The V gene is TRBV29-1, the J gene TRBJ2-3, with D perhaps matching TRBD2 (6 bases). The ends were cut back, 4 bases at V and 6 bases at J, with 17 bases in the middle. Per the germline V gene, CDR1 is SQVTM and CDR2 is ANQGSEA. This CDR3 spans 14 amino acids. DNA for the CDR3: TGCAGCGTTGCTGGGGAGGTGAGACGGGATACGCAGTATTTT. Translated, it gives CSVAGEVRRDTQYF.

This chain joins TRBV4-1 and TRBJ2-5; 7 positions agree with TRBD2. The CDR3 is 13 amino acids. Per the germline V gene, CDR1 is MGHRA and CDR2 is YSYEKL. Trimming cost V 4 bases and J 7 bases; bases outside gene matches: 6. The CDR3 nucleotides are TGCGCCAGCAGCCCTGGACTAGTTGGGACCCAGTACTTC. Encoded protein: CASSPGLVGTQYF.

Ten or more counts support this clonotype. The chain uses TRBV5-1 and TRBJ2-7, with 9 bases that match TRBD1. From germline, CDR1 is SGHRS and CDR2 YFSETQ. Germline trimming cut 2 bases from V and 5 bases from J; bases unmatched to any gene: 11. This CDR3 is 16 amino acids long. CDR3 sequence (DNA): TGCGCCAGCAGCTTTGTAAGGGGACAGGGAAACGACGAGCAGTACTTC. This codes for CASSFVRGQGNDEQYF. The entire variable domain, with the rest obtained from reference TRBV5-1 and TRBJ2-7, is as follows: KAGVTQTPRYLIKTRGQQVTLSCSPISGHRSVSWYQQTPGQGLQFLFEYFSETQRNKGNFPGRFSGRQFSNSRSEMNVSTLELGDSALYLCASSFVRGQGNDEQYFGPGTRLTVT.

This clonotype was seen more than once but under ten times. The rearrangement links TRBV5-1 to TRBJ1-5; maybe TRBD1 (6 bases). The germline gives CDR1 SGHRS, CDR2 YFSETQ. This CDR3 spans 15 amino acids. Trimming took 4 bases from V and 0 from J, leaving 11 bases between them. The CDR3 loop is CASSEAGDSNQPQHF. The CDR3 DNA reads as TGCGCCAGCAGCGAAGCAGGGGATAGCAATCAGCCCCAGCATTTT.

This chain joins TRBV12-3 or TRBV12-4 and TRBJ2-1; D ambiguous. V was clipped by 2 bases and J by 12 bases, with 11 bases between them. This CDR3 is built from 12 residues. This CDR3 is CASSLKFVAQFF. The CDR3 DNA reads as TGTGCCAGCAGTTTAAAATTTGTAGCGCAGTTCTTC.

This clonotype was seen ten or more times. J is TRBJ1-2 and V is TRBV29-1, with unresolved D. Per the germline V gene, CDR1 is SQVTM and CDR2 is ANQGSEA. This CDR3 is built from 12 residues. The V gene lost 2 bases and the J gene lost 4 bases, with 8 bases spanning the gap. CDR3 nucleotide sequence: TGCAGCGTTGAATGGTCGACCTATGGCTACACCTTC. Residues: CSVEWSTYGYTF.

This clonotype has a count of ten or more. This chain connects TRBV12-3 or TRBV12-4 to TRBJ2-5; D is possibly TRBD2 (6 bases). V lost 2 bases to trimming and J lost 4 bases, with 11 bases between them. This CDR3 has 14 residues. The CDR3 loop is CASSLPQGGETQYF. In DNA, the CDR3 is TGTGCCAGCAGTTTACCTCAGGGAGGAGAGACCCAGTACTTC.

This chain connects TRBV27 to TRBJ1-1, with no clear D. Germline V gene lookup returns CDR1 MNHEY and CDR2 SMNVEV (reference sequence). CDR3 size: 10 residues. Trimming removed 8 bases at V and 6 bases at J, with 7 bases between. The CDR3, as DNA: TGTGCCAGCGGGATCCCTGAAGCTTTCTTT. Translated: CASGIPEAFF.

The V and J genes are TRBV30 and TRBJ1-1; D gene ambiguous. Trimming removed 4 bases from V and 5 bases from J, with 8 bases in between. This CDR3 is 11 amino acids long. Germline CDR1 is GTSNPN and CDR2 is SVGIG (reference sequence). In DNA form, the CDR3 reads TGTGCCTGGACCCCGCAGACTGAAGCTTTCTTT. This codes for CAWTPQTEAFF.